This T cell receptor beta chain was captured in a study of CD8 T cells in Susac syndrome. About the study: Among the sequenced Susac syndrome patients, five or six had active disease while eight or nine were in remission. When blood was collected, patients with Susac syndrome were therapy-naive, were taking corticosteroids, or were receiving intravenous immunoglobulin alone.

When the RNA was reverse transcribed, random hexamers were used with an input of 0.5 to 1 ug. immunoSEQ multiplex PCR amplified TCR beta CDR3 across 54 Vbeta, 13 Jbeta. MiXCR, run by TCRdb on the immunoSEQ multiplex PCR reads, gives a single entry per CDR3 protein. The repertoire has about 240,000 distinct CDR3 sequences, 95% to 97% of them found once; the top ten carry 0.1%. The sample comprised CD4+ T cells from PBMCs. The clonotype was recovered from a human donor with Susac syndrome.

The DNA of the CDR3 is TGTGCCATCAGTGGGACAGGAGGGGTCACTGAAGCTTTCTTT. This gives the protein CAISGTGGVTEAFF. The chain combines TRBV10-3 with TRBJ1-1; 7 bases agree with TRBD1. The junction had 6 bases not matched to a gene; V was cut back by 4 bases and J by 4 bases. Germline lookup yields CDR1 ENHRY and CDR2 SYGVKD. The CDR3 is 14 amino acids.